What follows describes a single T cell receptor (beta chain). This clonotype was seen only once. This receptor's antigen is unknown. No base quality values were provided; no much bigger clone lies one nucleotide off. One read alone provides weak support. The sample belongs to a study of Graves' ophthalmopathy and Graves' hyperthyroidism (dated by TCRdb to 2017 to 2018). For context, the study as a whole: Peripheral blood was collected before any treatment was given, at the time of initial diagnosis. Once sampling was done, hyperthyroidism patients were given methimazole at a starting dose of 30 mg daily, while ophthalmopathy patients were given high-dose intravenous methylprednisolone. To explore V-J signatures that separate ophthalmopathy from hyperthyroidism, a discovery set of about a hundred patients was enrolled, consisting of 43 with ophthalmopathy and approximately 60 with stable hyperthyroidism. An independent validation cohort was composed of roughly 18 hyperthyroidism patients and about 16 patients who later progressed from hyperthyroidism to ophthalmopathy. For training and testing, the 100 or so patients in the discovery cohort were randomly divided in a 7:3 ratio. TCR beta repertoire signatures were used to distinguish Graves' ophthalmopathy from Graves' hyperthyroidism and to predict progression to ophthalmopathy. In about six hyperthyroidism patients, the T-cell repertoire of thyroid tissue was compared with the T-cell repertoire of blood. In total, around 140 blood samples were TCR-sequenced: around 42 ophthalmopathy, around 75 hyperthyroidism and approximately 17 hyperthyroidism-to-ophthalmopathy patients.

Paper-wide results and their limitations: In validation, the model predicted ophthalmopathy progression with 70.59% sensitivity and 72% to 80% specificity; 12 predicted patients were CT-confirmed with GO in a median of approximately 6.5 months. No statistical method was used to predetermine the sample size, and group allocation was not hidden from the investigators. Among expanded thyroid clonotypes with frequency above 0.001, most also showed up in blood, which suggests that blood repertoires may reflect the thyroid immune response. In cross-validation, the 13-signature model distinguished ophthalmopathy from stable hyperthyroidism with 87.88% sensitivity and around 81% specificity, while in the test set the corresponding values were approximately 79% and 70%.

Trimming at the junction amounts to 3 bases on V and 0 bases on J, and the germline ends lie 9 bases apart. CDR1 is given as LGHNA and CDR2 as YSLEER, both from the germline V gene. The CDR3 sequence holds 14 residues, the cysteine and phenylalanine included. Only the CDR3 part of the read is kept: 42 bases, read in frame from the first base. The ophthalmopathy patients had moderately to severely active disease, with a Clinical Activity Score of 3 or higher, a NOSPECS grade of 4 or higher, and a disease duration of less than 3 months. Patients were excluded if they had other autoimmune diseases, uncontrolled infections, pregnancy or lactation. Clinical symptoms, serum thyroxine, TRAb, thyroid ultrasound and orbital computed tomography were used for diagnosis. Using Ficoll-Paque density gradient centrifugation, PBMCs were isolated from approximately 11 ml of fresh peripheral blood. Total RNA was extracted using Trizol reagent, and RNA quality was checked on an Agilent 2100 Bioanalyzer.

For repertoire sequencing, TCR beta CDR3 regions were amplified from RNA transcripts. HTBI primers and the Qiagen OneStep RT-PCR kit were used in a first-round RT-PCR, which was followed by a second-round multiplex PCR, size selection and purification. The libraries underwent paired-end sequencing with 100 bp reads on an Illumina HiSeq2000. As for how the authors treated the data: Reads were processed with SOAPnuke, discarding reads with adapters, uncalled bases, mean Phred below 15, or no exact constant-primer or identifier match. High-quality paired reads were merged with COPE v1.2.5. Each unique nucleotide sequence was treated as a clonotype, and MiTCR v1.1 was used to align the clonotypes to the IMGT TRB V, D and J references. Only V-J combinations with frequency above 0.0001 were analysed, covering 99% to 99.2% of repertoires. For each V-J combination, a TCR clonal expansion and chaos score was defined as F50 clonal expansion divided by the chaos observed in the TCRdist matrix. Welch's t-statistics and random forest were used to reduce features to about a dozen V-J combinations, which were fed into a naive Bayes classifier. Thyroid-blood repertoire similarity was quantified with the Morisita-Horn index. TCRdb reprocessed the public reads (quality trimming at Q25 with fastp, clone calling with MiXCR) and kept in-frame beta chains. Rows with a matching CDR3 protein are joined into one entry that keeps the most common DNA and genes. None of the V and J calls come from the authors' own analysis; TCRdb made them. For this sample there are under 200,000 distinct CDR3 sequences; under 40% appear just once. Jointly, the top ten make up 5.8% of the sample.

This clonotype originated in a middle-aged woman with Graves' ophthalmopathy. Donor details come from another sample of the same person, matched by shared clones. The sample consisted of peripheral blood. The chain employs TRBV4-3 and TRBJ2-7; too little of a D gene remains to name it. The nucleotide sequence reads TGCGCCAGCAGCCAGCTGACAAGCTCCTACGAGCAGTACTTC. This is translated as CASSQLTSSYEQYF.